This T cell receptor beta chain originates from a study of Ad26.COV2.S vaccination and SARS-CoV-2 variants (dated by TCRdb to the early 2020s). General notes on the study: Vaccine-arm donors were drawn from COV1001, a multicentre, randomized, double-blind, placebo-controlled phase I-IIa trial of Ad26.COV2.S in healthy adults. Blinding of investigators to trial group allocation was maintained during experiments and outcome assessment. Ad26.COV2.S was administered intramuscularly at a dose of 5x10^10 or 1x10^11 viral particles, either as one shot or as two shots given 56 days apart. The TCR-sequenced set comprised around 32 samples: about 19 Ad26.COV2.S vaccine recipients, 5 placebo recipients and 8 SARS-CoV-2 convalescent individuals. Trial participants were randomized into five groups of five: low-dose or high-dose Ad26.COV2.S given once or twice, or placebo on both occasions. TCRbeta repertoire sequencing served as the tool for gauging how specific and how broad the SARS-CoV-2-reactive T cell receptors were following Ad26.COV2.S vaccination.

V is pruned by 2 bases and J by 3 bases, leaving 6 bases of the junction without a gene match. The CDR3 goes from the cysteine to the phenylalanine over 15 residues. CDR3 DNA only is kept here, 45 bases in frame from base 1. CDR1 and CDR2 were assigned from the germline V gene (reference sequence) as PRHDT and FYEKMQ. The immunoSEQ Assay was the method used to sequence TCRbeta CDR3 regions. After extraction, genomic DNA underwent amplification by bias-controlled multiplex PCR, followed by high-throughput sequencing. Processing in the source paper ran as follows. To quantify the absolute abundance of every unique TCRbeta CDR3 region, sequences were collapsed and filtered. T cell fraction was estimated by normalizing TCRbeta template counts to usable DNA, which was measured by amplifying reference genes present in all nucleated cells. Repertoire TCRs were annotated as SARS-CoV-2-specific by exact matching of V gene, CDR3 amino acid sequence and J gene to a known reactive TCR set. The reference SARS-CoV-2 TCR set was obtained from MIRA and was filtered for enrichment in COVID-19-positive ImmuneCODE repertoires, whereby public or cross-reactive TCRs were removed. Using the MIRA antigens, annotated TCRs were further analysed by specific ORF or by position within an ORF. Breadth was defined as annotated unique rearrangements over total unique productive rearrangements; depth was the summed frequency of those rearrangements. Two-sided Wilcoxon rank-sum tests were applied when comparing TCR breadth between groups. This is the immuneACCESS table as TCRdb keeps it, with only in-frame sequences that have V and J called. A part of the clones is gone; compared with another copy, unresolved V genes explain less than half, and the rest is unexplained. The DNA gave D and trimming, while V, J and clone size come from that table. This sample gives about 390,000 clones in total; 80% to 90% of them show up just once. Under 3.5% of the sample comes from the top ten.

Reading the label with the study, this specimen's treatment or condition is: roughly 18 received Ad26.COV2.S at low or high dose, single or two shots; several received placebo; per-sample allocation not given. Repertoires of vaccine and placebo recipients were sequenced from samples collected on day 63 after the first injection. In Cohort 1b, around 25 adults aged 18-55 years were enrolled at a single site in Boston, USA, between 29 July and 7 August 2020. Ad26.COV2.S was a replication-incompetent adenovirus type 26 vector that expressed a prefusion-stabilized SARS-CoV-2 spike protein derived from the original Wuhan strain. Notes on this clone: The clone's antigen remains unknown. The record has no base qualities; no much larger clone is one base away.

General study outcomes and caveats: Higher spike-specific TCR breadth was observed in Ad26.COV2.S recipients than in placebo recipients (P = 0.0014). The study lacked the statistical power to compare responses across vaccine doses or regimens. Non-spike TCR breadth was comparable between vaccine and placebo recipients, consistent with the vaccine containing only spike. Substantial breadth of spike-specific CD8+ and CD4+ T cell responses was reported after vaccination. The authors noted that total T cell responses may have been underestimated by the TCR breadth and depth analyses.

The sequencing here drew on peripheral blood, taken in a trial of Ad26.COV2.S vaccine versus placebo. The sequence derives from a person aged 18-65 years who received the Ad26.COV2.S COVID-19 vaccine or a placebo. The rearrangement combines TRBV13 with TRBJ1-2, with 7 junctional bases fitting TRBD1. CDR3 reads: CASSLRQGGHYGYTF. The sequenced DNA is TGTGCCAGCAGCTTAAGGCAGGGGGGGCACTATGGCTACACCTTC. With the portions outside the CDR3 filled from the reference TRBV13 and TRBJ1-2 genes, the complete variable region becomes AAGVIQSPRHLIKEKRETATLKCYPIPRHDTVYWYQQGPGQDPQFLISFYEKMQSDKGSIPDRFSAQQFSDYHSELNMSSLELGDSALYFCASSLRQGGHYGYTFGSGTRLTVV.